A selection of T cell receptor beta chains follows, all from one sample in a study of T cells in Graves' hyperthyroidism and ophthalmopathy. TCRdb analysed the multiplex PCR reads with MiXCR anew, one entry per CDR3 protein. The table records 250,000 to 300,000 distinct CDR3 sequences, roughly 13% of them present only once. Material: blood. The receptors derive from a woman in her thirties or forties with Graves' hyperthyroidism. CDR3s include the opening cysteine and the closing phenylalanine or tryptophan. The order of the fields is J gene, D gene, V gene, clone size, CDR3 protein, CDR3 DNA. The D gene is left open where the match is weak. The size of a clone is reported for some rows only, either as once, few or many, or as a class for expanded clones.

J: TRBJ2-5
D: NA
V: TRBV10-3
size: NA
CDR3: CAISESGRETQYF
DNA: TGTGCCATCAGTGAGTCGGGGAGGGAGACCCAGTACTTC

J: TRBJ2-7
D: TRBD1
V: TRBV27
size: many
CDR3: CASSRQGTFSYEQYF
DNA: TGTGCCAGCAGTAGACAGGGGACTTTCTCCTACGAGCAGTACTTC

J: TRBJ1-1
D: NA
V: TRBV19
size: many
CDR3: CASSISTSNTEAFF
DNA: TGTGCCAGTAGTATATCCACAAGTAACACTGAAGCTTTCTTT

J: TRBJ1-2
D: NA
V: TRBV2
size: many
CDR3: CASGARRGYTF
DNA: TGTGCCAGCGGAGCAAGACGTGGCTACACCTTC

J: TRBJ2-5
D: NA
V: TRBV12-5
size: many
CDR3: CATARGPRETQYF
DNA: TGTGCTACCGCCCGGGGACCGAGGGAGACCCAGTACTTC

J: TRBJ1-3
D: NA
V: TRBV5-4
size: few
CDR3: CASSRSLGNTIYF
DNA: TGTGCCAGCAGCCGATCCCTCGGAAACACCATATATTTT

J: TRBJ2-7
D: NA
V: TRBV7-7
size: few
CDR3: CASSLTLLEQYF
DNA: TGTGCTAGCAGCCTGACCCTCCTCGAGCAGTACTTC

J: TRBJ1-6
D: NA
V: TRBV20-1
size: NA
CDR3: CSATGPSGPLHF
DNA: TGCAGTGCCACGGGCCCCTCCGGACCCCTCCACTTT

J: TRBJ1-2
D: NA
V: TRBV18
size: NA
CDR3: CASSSEGWGYGYTF
DNA: TGTGCCAGCTCATCCGAGGGCTGGGGCTATGGCTACACCTTC

J: TRBJ1-2
D: NA
V: TRBV29-1
size: NA
CDR3: CSVEAAQEHGYTF
DNA: TGCAGCGTTGAAGCCGCCCAGGAGCATGGCTACACCTTC

J: TRBJ2-1
D: TRBD2
V: TRBV20-1
size: NA
CDR3: CSAPGEPGTSPNNEQFF
DNA: TGCAGTGCACCGGGGGAGCCCGGGACTAGCCCAAACAATGAGCAGTTCTTC

J: TRBJ2-3
D: TRBD1
V: TRBV18
size: NA
CDR3: CASSPPRTGVTDTQYF
DNA: TGTGCCAGCTCACCACCGAGAACAGGGGTCACAGATACGCAGTATTTT

J: TRBJ1-1
D: NA
V: TRBV2
size: many
CDR3: CASRSGSLATEAFF
DNA: TGTGCCAGCAGGTCCGGGAGCCTGGCCACTGAAGCTTTCTTT

J: TRBJ2-4
D: NA
V: TRBV13
size: many
CDR3: CASSFRTDGGLSNIQYF
DNA: TGTGCCAGCAGCTTCCGGACAGATGGTGGGCTAAGTAACATTCAGTACTTC

J: TRBJ2-1
D: TRBD2
V: TRBV7-8
size: NA
CDR3: CASSVPGLARHNEQFF
DNA: TGTGCCAGCAGCGTTCCGGGACTAGCGAGACACAATGAGCAGTTCTTC

J: TRBJ2-5
D: NA
V: TRBV10-1
size: few
CDR3: CASPLKRVQETQYF
DNA: TGCGCCAGCCCTCTCAAGAGGGTCCAAGAGACCCAGTACTTC

J: TRBJ2-5
D: NA
V: TRBV20-1
size: many
CDR3: CSVSRGAETQYF
DNA: TGCAGTGTCTCCAGGGGCGCAGAGACCCAGTACTTC

J: TRBJ1-2
D: NA
V: TRBV7-9
size: many
CDR3: CASSTHGGGYGYTF
DNA: TGTGCCAGCAGCACCCACGGAGGCGGCTATGGCTACACCTTC

J: TRBJ2-3
D: TRBD2
V: TRBV12-5
size: few
CDR3: CASGFPLGREDADTQYF
DNA: TGTGCTAGTGGTTTTCCACTCGGGCGGGAGGATGCAGATACGCAGTATTTT

J: TRBJ2-3
D: TRBD2
V: TRBV20-1
size: few
CDR3: CSARDPQRDTDTQYF
DNA: TGCAGTGCTAGAGATCCCCAGCGGGACACAGATACGCAGTATTTT

J: TRBJ1-4
D: NA
V: TRBV7-2
size: many
CDR3: CASSSSGVLLEKLFF
DNA: TGTGCCAGCAGCTCGTCAGGGGTTCTTTTGGAAAAACTGTTTTTT

J: TRBJ2-1
D: NA
V: TRBV3-1
size: many
CDR3: CASSQDGQTQFF
DNA: TGTGCCAGCAGCCAAGATGGGCAGACCCAGTTCTTC

J: TRBJ2-5
D: NA
V: TRBV6-1
size: many
CDR3: CASRSQETQYF
DNA: TGTGCCAGCAGGTCGCAAGAGACCCAGTACTTC

J: TRBJ2-5
D: NA
V: TRBV6-2/TRBV6-3
size: many
CDR3: CASSYGLTRGETQYF
DNA: TGTGCCAGCAGTTACGGCTTGACTAGAGGAGAGACCCAGTACTTC

J: TRBJ1-1
D: NA
V: TRBV11-2
size: NA
CDR3: CASSFPLGGTNTQAFF
DNA: TGTGCCAGCTCCTTCCCGCTGGGAGGGACGAACACTCAAGCTTTCTTT

J: TRBJ2-3
D: NA
V: TRBV7-9
size: few
CDR3: CATTPYRGTDTQYF
DNA: TGTGCCACCACCCCCTACCGCGGCACAGATACGCAGTATTTT

J: TRBJ2-5
D: TRBD2
V: TRBV7-2
size: many
CDR3: CASGSGGQETQYF
DNA: TGTGCCAGCGGTAGCGGGGGCCAAGAGACCCAGTACTTC

J: TRBJ2-5
D: NA
V: TRBV11-2
size: many
CDR3: CASSPHLSETQYF
DNA: TGTGCCAGCAGCCCCCACCTCTCCGAGACCCAGTACTTC

J: TRBJ2-1
D: NA
V: TRBV7-9
size: few
CDR3: CASSLPNPSYNEQFF
DNA: TGTGCCAGCAGCTTACCCAATCCGTCCTACAATGAGCAGTTCTTC

J: TRBJ2-1
D: NA
V: TRBV9
size: NA
CDR3: CASSVGSGGEGRPDEQFF
DNA: TGTGCCAGCAGCGTCGGTAGTGGGGGTGAGGGGCGGCCGGATGAGCAGTTCTTC

J: TRBJ2-4
D: NA
V: TRBV5-1
size: few
CDR3: CASSGEVAKNIQYF
DNA: TGCGCCAGCTCCGGTGAGGTAGCCAAAAACATTCAGTACTTC

J: TRBJ2-1
D: TRBD2
V: TRBV2
size: many
CDR3: CASSPSGGTDNNEQFF
DNA: TGTGCCAGCAGTCCCTCGGGGGGAACCGATAACAATGAGCAGTTCTTC

J: TRBJ2-7
D: NA
V: TRBV6-6
size: many
CDR3: CASSYSGRHYEQYF
DNA: TGTGCCAGCAGTTACTCTGGCAGACACTACGAGCAGTACTTC

J: TRBJ2-7
D: TRBD1
V: TRBV3-1
size: many
CDR3: CASSHPGTGREEQYF
DNA: TGTGCCAGCAGCCACCCCGGGACAGGACGGGAGGAGCAGTACTTC

J: TRBJ2-2
D: TRBD2
V: TRBV11-2
size: many
CDR3: CASSPTSGVNTGELFF
DNA: TGTGCCAGCAGCCCCACTAGCGGGGTGAACACCGGGGAGCTGTTTTTT

J: TRBJ1-5
D: NA
V: TRBV15
size: NA
CDR3: CATSSRSNQPQHF
DNA: TGTGCCACCAGCAGCCGTAGCAATCAGCCCCAGCATTTT

J: TRBJ2-1
D: NA
V: TRBV29-1
size: many
CDR3: CSVSSGPAYNEQFF
DNA: TGCAGCGTTTCAAGCGGGCCCGCCTACAATGAGCAGTTCTTC

J: TRBJ1-6
D: TRBD1
V: TRBV3-1
size: many
CDR3: CASSHVQGNSPLHF
DNA: TGTGCCAGCAGCCACGTACAGGGGAATTCACCCCTCCACTTT

J: TRBJ1-5
D: NA
V: TRBV2
size: many
CDR3: CASSDAVSNQPQHF
DNA: TGTGCCAGCAGTGACGCAGTTAGCAATCAGCCCCAGCATTTT

J: TRBJ2-3
D: TRBD1
V: TRBV6-1
size: NA
CDR3: CASRPRDRVVTDTQYF
DNA: TGTGCCAGCAGGCCCCGGGACAGGGTGGTAACAGATACGCAGTATTTT

J: TRBJ2-2
D: TRBD1
V: TRBV2
size: many
CDR3: CASSEQGAGELFF
DNA: TGTGCCAGCAGTGAACAGGGGGCCGGGGAGCTGTTTTTT

J: TRBJ1-2
D: NA
V: TRBV19
size: NA
CDR3: CASIGGSDGYTF
DNA: TGTGCCAGTATCGGGGGATCGGATGGCTACACCTTC

J: TRBJ1-2
D: NA
V: TRBV5-1
size: NA
CDR3: CASSLAEANYGYTF
DNA: TGCGCCAGCAGCTTGGCAGAAGCTAACTATGGCTACACCTTC

J: TRBJ2-3
D: NA
V: TRBV12-3/TRBV12-4
size: many
CDR3: CASSFFGSETDTQYF
DNA: TGTGCCAGCAGTTTTTTCGGGAGTGAAACAGATACGCAGTATTTT

J: TRBJ2-5
D: NA
V: TRBV29-1
size: many
CDR3: CSVALRRIQETQYF
DNA: TGCAGCGTGGCCCTTCGACGTATACAAGAGACCCAGTACTTC

J: TRBJ1-2
D: NA
V: TRBV2
size: few
CDR3: CASSGLAGDTGTPYDGYTF
DNA: TGTGCCAGCAGTGGACTAGCGGGAGACACCGGGACACCTTACGATGGCTACACCTTC

J: TRBJ2-1
D: NA
V: TRBV12-3/TRBV12-4
size: many
CDR3: CASSFFEGPPHNEQFF
DNA: TGTGCCAGCAGTTTCTTCGAGGGCCCACCCCACAATGAGCAGTTCTTC

J: TRBJ2-2
D: NA
V: TRBV6-1
size: few
CDR3: CASGPDGELFF
DNA: TGTGCCAGCGGCCCAGACGGGGAGCTGTTTTTT

J: TRBJ2-2
D: NA
V: TRBV7-9
size: NA
CDR3: CASTPQGRVTGELFF
DNA: TGTGCCAGCACCCCTCAGGGGCGAGTCACCGGGGAGCTGTTTTTT

J: TRBJ1-4
D: NA
V: TRBV6-1
size: many
CDR3: CASSVGESTNEKLFF
DNA: TGTGCCAGTTCGGTGGGGGAATCTACTAATGAAAAACTGTTTTTT

J: TRBJ2-7
D: NA
V: TRBV7-9
size: NA
CDR3: CASSESRTAPDEQYF
DNA: TGTGCCAGCAGCGAATCCAGGACGGCCCCCGACGAGCAGTACTTC

J: TRBJ2-3
D: NA
V: TRBV10-3
size: many
CDR3: CAIRGTLRTDTQYF
DNA: TGTGCCATCAGGGGGACACTACGCACAGATACGCAGTATTTT

J: TRBJ1-1
D: NA
V: TRBV2
size: many
CDR3: CASSTLGANTEAFF
DNA: TGTGCCAGCTCCACCCTTGGGGCTAACACTGAAGCTTTCTTT

J: TRBJ1-1
D: NA
V: TRBV27
size: many
CDR3: CASSRGQVNTEAFF
DNA: TGTGCCAGCAGTCGGGGGCAGGTGAACACTGAAGCTTTCTTT

J: TRBJ2-1
D: NA
V: TRBV19
size: many
CDR3: CASSIIGTDNEQFF
DNA: TGTGCCAGTAGTATAATAGGGACGGACAATGAGCAGTTCTTC

J: TRBJ1-6
D: NA
V: TRBV3-1
size: few
CDR3: CASSQRPARSPLHF
DNA: TGTGCCAGCAGCCAAAGGCCTGCTCGCTCACCCCTCCACTTT

J: TRBJ2-4
D: NA
V: TRBV6-1
size: NA
CDR3: CASSFARAQNIQYF
DNA: TGTGCCAGCAGTTTCGCCCGGGCCCAAAACATTCAGTACTTC